This passage covers 28 T cell receptor beta chains from one sample sequenced in a study of patients and donors after allogeneic stem cell transplantation. TCRdb independently ran MiXCR on the RT-PCR reads; one entry per CDR3 protein. This sample has about 960,000 distinct CDR3 sequences; 18% occur once, and the top ten carry about 6%. What was sequenced was blood, either unsorted or a sorted T cell fraction (not recorded which). These receptors originate from a human donor who was either an allogeneic HSCT recipient or a stem cell or donor lymphocyte infusion donor (not recorded which). It is not recorded whose cells these are; they may come from a transplant donor.

This clonotype has more than one count but fewer than ten. V gene TRBV5-1 combines with J gene TRBJ2-7; TRBD1 might be the D (7 bases). CDR1 and CDR2 (germline): SGHRS, YFSETQ. The length of the CDR3 is 17 residues. V was pared by 0 bases and J by 3 bases, with 19 bases between. CDR3 loop: CASSLAKSSGDSYEQYF. The CDR3 nucleotides read TGCGCCAGCAGCTTGGCCAAATCCTCGGGGGACAGCTACGAGCAGTACTTC. Full variable domain (rest looked up from reference TRBV5-1 and TRBJ2-7): KAGVTQTPRYLIKTRGQQVTLSCSPISGHRSVSWYQQTPGQGLQFLFEYFSETQRNKGNFPGRFSGRQFSNSRSEMNVSTLELGDSALYLCASSLAKSSGDSYEQYFGPGTRLTVT.

The rearrangement joins TRBV6-1 to TRBJ1-6, with 8 positions matching TRBD1. CDR1 is MNHNS and CDR2 is SASEGT in the germline V gene. V shed 8 bases and J 7 bases; nucleotides not matched to a gene: 7. CDR3 length: 14 amino acids. The CDR3, as DNA: TGTGCCAGCCGTACCCGGGACAGGAATTCACCCCTCCACTTT. It codes for CASRTRDRNSPLHF.

This clonotype was seen only a few times. This chain joins TRBV3-1 and TRBJ2-7, with 13 bases that match TRBD2. After removal of 2 bases from V and 6 bases from J, the junction contained 7 bases not matched to a gene. The germline V gene encodes CDR1 LGHDT and CDR2 YNNKEL (reference sequence). This CDR3 has 16 amino acids. CDR3 nucleotide sequence: TGTGCCAGCAGCCAATTACTGGGACTAGCGGGATTCGAGCAGTACTTC. Protein product: CASSQLLGLAGFEQYF.

This clonotype was recorded a few times. The chain recombines TRBV12-3 or TRBV12-4 with TRBJ2-7; 8 positions agree with TRBD1. The CDR3 runs to 17 residues. The ends lost 2 bases at V and 4 bases at J; junction bases unmatched: 13. CDR3 in DNA: TGTGCCAGCAGTTTAAAAGGGGGACAGGTCAGATCTTACGAGCAGTACTTC. Amino acids: CASSLKGGQVRSYEQYF.

In its sample, this clonotype was seen a few times. V usage is TRBV27 and J usage is TRBJ2-7, with TRBD1 matching over 10 bases. Germline CDR1 is MNHEY and CDR2 is SMNVEV (reference sequence). V shed 11 bases, J shed 4 bases, and the junction held 8 bases outside the gene matches. CDR3 size: 13 residues. The CDR3 spells CAVAPGQGYEQYF. In DNA, the CDR3 is TGTGCCGTCGCCCCGGGACAGGGGTACGAGCAGTACTTC.

This clonotype was seen a few times. V is TRBV5-1 and J is TRBJ1-6; 8 bases agree with TRBD1. The CDR3 covers 18 residues. Unmatched junction bases numbered 10, after V lost 0 bases and J lost 5 bases. CDR1 and CDR2 (germline): SGHRS, YFSETQ. DNA of the CDR3: TGCGCCAGCAGCTTGGGCAGGGGGCTTGGTCTAGATAATTCACCCCTCCACTTT. This gives the protein CASSLGRGLGLDNSPLHF.

The chain links TRBV3-1 to TRBJ2-1; 8 nucleotides line up with TRBD2. The CDR3 loop spans 14 amino acids. The trim removed 3 bases at V and 3 bases at J, leaving 1 base unmatched. Germline CDR1 and CDR2: LGHDT and YNNKEL (reference sequence). For the CDR3, the DNA is TGTGCCAGCAGCCACGGGAGGGGCTACAATGAGCAGTTCTTC. Amino acid sequence: CASSHGRGYNEQFF.

This clonotype has just a few counts. The chain recombines TRBV12-3 or TRBV12-4 with TRBJ1-1; TRBD1 matches at 10 bases. The CDR3 covers 18 residues. J gave up 2 bases and V 3 bases, and 12 bases lay outside the gene matches. For the CDR3, the DNA is TGTGCCAGCAGTTTCGGAGGGGGGACAGGGGCCTTTAACACTGAAGCTTTCTTT. Translating it yields CASSFGGGTGAFNTEAFF.

The CDR3 DNA is TGCAGTGCTAGAGGGGGACTAGCGTCATCAGATACGCAGTATTTT. It yields the protein CSARGGLASSDTQYF. The chain is built from TRBV20-1 and TRBJ2-3; 10 bases match TRBD2. Looked up from germline, CDR1 is DFQATT and CDR2 is SNEGSKA (reference sequence). This CDR3 is 15 amino acids long. With 1 base clipped from V and 4 bases from J, the junction kept 5 bases outside the gene matches.

The chain uses TRBV3-1 and TRBJ2-5, with TRBD2 matching over 10 bases. The CDR3 covers 17 residues. Trimming removed 0 bases from V and 5 bases from J; junction bases left unmatched: 9. Germline CDR1 LGHDT, CDR2 YNNKEL (reference sequence). The CDR3 region has the DNA TGTGCCAGCAGCCAAGAGGTGCAGCGGGGGGGCTATGAGACCCAGTACTTC. Translating gives CASSQEVQRGGYETQYF.

The chain couples TRBV12-3 or TRBV12-4 to TRBJ1-5, with TRBD1 identical over 7 bases. Trimming at V came to 1 base and at J to 0 bases, leaving 6 bases not matched to a gene. CDR3 length: 17 amino acids. In nucleotides, the CDR3 is TGTGCCAGCAGTTTAGGGACAGGAGGGGGTAGCAATCAGCCCCAGCATTTT. Translation gives CASSLGTGGGSNQPQHF.

This clonotype was seen a few times. The rearrangement uses TRBV30 and TRBJ1-4; no reliable D call. Germline loops: CDR1 GTSNPN, CDR2 SVGIG (reference sequence). The CDR3 runs to 13 residues. Trimming took 2 bases from V and 5 from J, leaving 9 bases between them. CDR3 sequence reads: CAWSRGPNEKLFF. The CDR3 DNA reads TGTGCCTGGAGTCGAGGGCCGAATGAAAAACTGTTTTTT.

This clonotype was seen many times. The chain recombines TRBV12-3 or TRBV12-4 with TRBJ2-5, with 10 positions matching TRBD2. Trimming at V came to 4 bases and at J to 5 bases, leaving 13 bases not matched to a gene. This CDR3 spans 17 amino acids. The CDR3 reads CASSSPWSSGGRETQYF. For the CDR3, the DNA is TGTGCCAGCAGTTCCCCTTGGAGTAGCGGGGGGCGGGAGACCCAGTACTTC.

The CDR3 DNA sequence: TGTGCCAGCAGTTTATATCCCCCCCCACTAGCGCACGAGCAGTACTTC. Its translation: CASSLYPPPLAHEQYF. This rearrangement joins TRBV27 to TRBJ2-7, with 7 nucleotides matching TRBD2. The CDR3 covers 16 residues. With 1 base clipped from V and 5 bases from J, the junction kept 11 bases outside the gene matches. Germline CDR1 reads MNHEY; CDR2 reads SMNVEV (reference sequence).

The CDR3 is CASSSRRGGYEQYF. CDR3 nucleotides: TGTGCCAGCAGCTCCCGGAGGGGGGGCTACGAGCAGTACTTC. V is TRBV7-9 and J is TRBJ2-7; possible D gene TRBD2, 7 bases. CDR1 is SEHNR, CDR2 FQNEAQ, per germline (reference sequence). V was shortened by 4 bases and J by 3 bases, with 13 bases between the two germline ends. This CDR3 comprises 14 residues.

This clonotype was seen a handful of times. The chain has TRBV7-3 and TRBJ2-7; D ambiguous. The V and J ends lost 7 bases and 7 bases respectively, with 17 bases between them. CDR3 length equals 13 residues. From germline, CDR1 is SGHTA and CDR2 FQGTGA. The CDR3 bases are TGTGCCAGCACCCGTAAACTAACAGAAGAGCAGTACTTC. Its translation: CASTRKLTEEQYF.

The V call is TRBV6-1, the J call TRBJ2-2; 12 bases map to TRBD2. CDR1 is MNHNS, CDR2 SASEGT, per germline. The CDR3 extends over 16 amino acids. After removal of 6 bases from V and 1 base from J, the junction contained 3 bases not matched to a gene. The CDR3 spells CASRAGLAGNTGELFF. The CDR3 DNA reads TGTGCCAGCAGAGCGGGACTAGCGGGGAACACCGGGGAGCTGTTTTTT.

The chain employs TRBV5-1 and TRBJ1-1; no clear D gene. Germline CDR1 and CDR2: SGHRS and YFSETQ. The V end lost 4 bases, the J end lost 2 bases, and 15 bases lay between the germline ends. The CDR3 totals 15 residues. CDR3 protein: CASSPNVMSNTEAFF. The CDR3 coding sequence is TGCGCCAGCAGCCCAAACGTAATGAGTAACACTGAAGCTTTCTTT.

This clonotype appeared a few times. This rearrangement joins TRBV6-1 to TRBJ1-2; possible D gene TRBD1, 6 bases. The V end was cut by 5 bases, the J end by 5 bases, with 21 bases between. Germline V gene sequence: CDR1 MNHNS, CDR2 SASEGT. This CDR3 contains 16 residues. DNA of the CDR3: TGTGCCAGCAGTCAAACAGGGAGTGAAAGAACTTATGGCTACACCTTC. As protein: CASSQTGSERTYGYTF.

This clonotype was detected only once. The chain joins TRBV4-1 to TRBJ1-5; TRBD1 is a possible D gene (6 bases). V lost 0 bases to trimming and J lost 5 bases, with 14 bases between them. Germline-derived CDR1 and CDR2 are MGHRA and YSYEKL. The CDR3 is made up of 16 amino acids. CDR3 sequence: CASSQDTDRRDQPQHF. DNA of the CDR3: TGCGCCAGCAGCCAAGATACCGACAGGAGGGATCAGCCCCAGCATTTT.

The chain uses TRBV7-2 and TRBJ1-2, with D perhaps TRBD1 (5 bases). V lost 1 base and J lost 3, with 9 bases in between. The CDR3 is 14 amino acids. Germline CDR1 reads SGHTA; CDR2 reads FQGNSA. In DNA form, the CDR3 reads TGTGCCAGCAGCTTAGTGGGGGTTGACTATGGCTACACCTTC. Amino acids: CASSLVGVDYGYTF.

The rearrangement joins TRBV12-3 or TRBV12-4 to TRBJ1-3; TRBD1 matches at 7 bases. The junction had 11 bases not matched to a gene; V was cut back by 6 bases and J by 0 bases. CDR3 size: 17 residues. CDR3 loop: CASSRQGRLFSGNTIYF. The CDR3 DNA reads TGTGCCAGCAGCAGACAGGGAAGGCTCTTCTCTGGAAACACCATATATTTT.

This chain connects TRBV2 to TRBJ2-1; TRBD2 agrees at 11 bases. Trimming took 2 bases from V and 9 from J; bases not matched to a gene: 6. The CDR3 extends over 15 amino acids. Germline V CDR1 and CDR2: SNHLY, FYNNEI. The CDR3 DNA reads as TGTGCCAGCAGTGAAACTAGCGGGAGCCTGGGTGAGCAGTTCTTC. Amino acid sequence: CASSETSGSLGEQFF.

The table lists this clonotype with a few counts. The genes are TRBV4-2 and TRBJ1-1; no clear D gene. The CDR3 is made up of 15 amino acids. Looked up from germline, CDR1 is LGHNA and CDR2 is YNFKEQ. V dropped 3 bases and J dropped 3 bases, with 14 bases sitting between them. The CDR3 sequence: CASSQIGGRDTEAFF. For the CDR3, the DNA is TGTGCCAGCAGCCAGATCGGTGGGCGGGACACTGAAGCTTTCTTT.

The J gene is TRBJ2-1, the V gene TRBV3-1; D perhaps matches TRBD1 (6 bases). The CDR3 has 14 residues. V gave up 6 bases and J gave up 5 bases, with 14 bases separating them. Germline assignment: CDR1 LGHDT and CDR2 YNNKEL (reference sequence). CDR3 DNA sequence: TGTGCCAGCAGTCTCGACAGGCGGCACAATGAGCAGTTCTTC. This sequence encodes CASSLDRRHNEQFF.

This clonotype was counted only a few times. The rearrangement joins TRBV3-1 to TRBJ2-1; D is uncertain. The CDR3 covers 15 residues. V was trimmed by 4 bases and J by 0 bases, leaving 10 bases between them. Germline lookup yields CDR1 LGHDT and CDR2 YNNKEL (reference sequence). The CDR3 protein is CASSPPSISYNEQFF. Here the CDR3 DNA reads TGTGCCAGCAGCCCCCCCTCAATCTCCTACAATGAGCAGTTCTTC.

For the CDR3, the DNA is TGTGCCAGCAGCTTACGGGGGCGGGGTGGAAACACCATATATTTT. It codes for CASSLRGRGGNTIYF. The rearrangement links TRBV7-2 to TRBJ1-3, with a weak D call TRBD1 (6 bases). V was trimmed by 2 bases and J by 3 bases, leaving 11 bases between them. CDR3 length equals 15 residues. The V gene's germline CDR1 is SGHTA and CDR2 FQGNSA.

This clonotype was recorded at least ten times. The chain joins TRBV12-3 or TRBV12-4 to TRBJ2-1; D possibly corresponds to TRBD1 (5 bases). The V end was cut by 5 bases, the J end by 0 bases, with 11 bases between. The CDR3 runs 15 residues. CDR3 nucleotides: TGTGCCAGCAGTCACCGACAGAGCTCCTACAATGAGCAGTTCTTC. Translating it yields CASSHRQSSYNEQFF.